This is a list of T cell receptor beta chains from one sample in a study of blood T cell repertoires in COVID-19. Assay used: immunoSEQ multiplex PCR; TCRdb lists only in-frame clones, some missing. Here the sample spans 90,000 or so clones, 90% being singletons. The sequencing sample was made of peripheral blood. These TCRs come from a woman of 80 years or more with active or convalescent COVID-19. Both conserved end residues are part of each CDR3. D genes are given only for firm matches. For some rows the clone size is stated as once, few or many, or as a class when expanded; others skip it.

CDR3 DNA | CDR3 protein | J gene | D gene | CDR3 length | V gene | clone size
TGTGCCAGCAGCTCAACTCCGGGACTAGCTGGTAGTATTTTGAGTGAGCAGTTCTTC | CASSSTPGLAGSILSEQFF | TRBJ2-1 | TRBD2 | 19 | TRBV9 | .
TGTGCCAGCAGCTTGTGGACGGGACTTGGTGATACGCAGTATTTT | CASSLWTGLGDTQYF | TRBJ2-3 | . | 15 | TRBV5-4 | once
TGTGCCAGCAGCTTTTTTAGCGGGAGGGCCTCCGCCTACGAGCAGTACTTC | CASSFFSGRASAYEQYF | TRBJ2-7 | TRBD2 | 17 | TRBV7-6 | .
TGTGCCAGCATCCAGGACAGGGTAACCCCCCTCCACTTT | CASIQDRVTPLHF | TRBJ1-6 | TRBD1 | 13 | TRBV28 | .
TGTGCCAGTAGACAGCTAAGCAATCAGCCCCAGCATTTT | CASRQLSNQPQHF | TRBJ1-5 | . | 13 | TRBV19 | few
TGCGCCAGCAACGCGGGACAGACTAAAGAGACCCAGTACTTC | CASNAGQTKETQYF | TRBJ2-5 | . | 14 | TRBV5-1 | .
TGTGCCAGCAGTTACGGGGGCGCCGAAAGCTCCTACAATGAGCAGTTCTTC | CASSYGGAESSYNEQFF | TRBJ2-1 | . | 17 | TRBV6-2/TRBV6-3 | .
TGTGCCAGCAGCTTGACAGGGATAGACAGCTTC | CASSLTGIDSF | TRBJ1-2 | TRBD1 | 11 | TRBV7-2 | once
TGTGCCAGTCAACAGGGGGCTTCCCCTAGCTACGAGCAGTACTTC | CASQQGASPSYEQYF | TRBJ2-7 | TRBD1 | 15 | TRBV7-3 | .
TGTGCCAGCAGCCCGGGACTAGCGGACAAGGATACGCAGTATTTT | CASSPGLADKDTQYF | TRBJ2-3 | TRBD2 | 15 | TRBV11-3 | .
TGTGCCAGCAGTTTATGGGGACAGGGGACAACCCCGTTTAACTCCTACGAGCAGTACTTC | CASSLWGQGTTPFNSYEQYF | TRBJ2-7 | TRBD1 | 20 | TRBV28 | .
TGTGCCAGCAGCCGCCCCTTACCGGGACTAGGTACAATGAAGCAGTTCTTC | CASSRPLPGLGTMKQFF | TRBJ2-1 | TRBD2 | 17 | TRBV7-9 | .
TGTGCCTGGAGGAGACAGGGACTCACAGATACGCAGTATTTT | CAWRRQGLTDTQYF | TRBJ2-3 | . | 14 | TRBV30 | .
TGCAGTGCTACCCCCACAGTCGAGCAGTACTTC | CSATPTVEQYF | TRBJ2-7 | . | 11 | TRBV20-1 | .
TGTGCCACCAGCAGAGGCGATCAAAGCACTGAAGCTTTCTTT | CATSRGDQSTEAFF | TRBJ1-1 | . | 14 | TRBV15 | once